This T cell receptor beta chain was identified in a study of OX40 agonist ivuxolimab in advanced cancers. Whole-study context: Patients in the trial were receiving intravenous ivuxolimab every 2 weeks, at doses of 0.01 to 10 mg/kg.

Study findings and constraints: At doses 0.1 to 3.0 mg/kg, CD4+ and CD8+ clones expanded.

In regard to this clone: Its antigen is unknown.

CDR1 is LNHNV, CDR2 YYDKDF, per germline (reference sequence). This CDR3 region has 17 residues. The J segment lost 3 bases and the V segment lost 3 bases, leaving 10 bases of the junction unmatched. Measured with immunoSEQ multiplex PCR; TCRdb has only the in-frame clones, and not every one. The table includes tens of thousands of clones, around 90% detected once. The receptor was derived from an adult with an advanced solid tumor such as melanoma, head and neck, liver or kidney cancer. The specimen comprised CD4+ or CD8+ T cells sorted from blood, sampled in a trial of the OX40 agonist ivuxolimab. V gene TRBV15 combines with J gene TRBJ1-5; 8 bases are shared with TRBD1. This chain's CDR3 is CATSRVTQGVINQPQHF. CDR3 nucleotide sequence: TGTGCCACCAGCAGGGTCACACAGGGGGTAATCAATCAGCCCCAGCATTTT.